Below are 31 T cell receptor beta chains sequenced from a single sample in a study of PD-L1 blockade in urothelial cancer. The time point here: peripheral blood 6 weeks after treatment start. Generated by immunoSEQ multiplex PCR, the TCRdb table keeps only in-frame clones and is missing some. The data show over 100,000 clones, about 91% seen once. Sequenced material: PBMCs, taken around atezolizumab (anti-PD-L1) treatment. These receptors came from a man in his fifties or sixties with urothelial cancer.

The chain joins TRBV9 to TRBJ2-5, with D unclear. Germline V gene data show CDR1 as SGDLS and CDR2 as YYNGEE. The germline V and J ends were trimmed by 2 bases and 2 bases, with 7 bases remaining between them. The CDR3 extends over 13 amino acids. DNA for the CDR3: TGTGCCAGCAGCGTTTCGGGTCAAGAGACCCAGTACTTC. Translated: CASSVSGQETQYF.

The chain joins TRBV5-1 to TRBJ1-4, with unresolved D. The V and J ends lost 3 bases and 8 bases respectively, with 14 bases between them. Germline CDR1 and CDR2: SGHRS and YFSETQ. The CDR3 runs 14 residues. The CDR3 reads CASSSARAGEKLFF. CDR3 nucleotides: TGCGCCAGCAGCTCGGCGAGGGCGGGGGAAAAACTGTTTTTT.

This sequence joins TRBV29-1 and TRBJ2-7, with D perhaps TRBD2 (6 bases). The CDR3 is made up of 14 amino acids. The germline gives CDR1 SQVTM, CDR2 ANQGSEA. V was clipped by 1 base and J by 3 bases, with 13 bases between them. CDR3 sequence: CSVEVAGPNYEQYF. In DNA form, the CDR3 reads TGCAGCGTTGAAGTGGCGGGGCCTAACTACGAGCAGTACTTC.

The rearrangement joins TRBV18 to TRBJ2-1; TRBD2 aligns across 10 bases. CDR3 length equals 16 residues. V trimming: 2 bases; J trimming: 7 bases; junction bases outside the gene matches: 8. Germline V gene data show CDR1 as KGHSH and CDR2 as LQKENI. For the CDR3, the DNA is TGTGCCAGCTCACCAGTTTCTAGCGGGAGTGGAAATGAGCAGTTCTTC. Protein sequence: CASSPVSSGSGNEQFF.

The V call is TRBV2, the J call TRBJ2-2; possibly TRBD1 for D (6 bases). Trimming removed 3 bases from V and 6 bases from J, with 8 bases in between. CDR1 and CDR2 (germline): SNHLY, FYNNEI. The CDR3 is 13 amino acids. CDR3 protein: CASSDRQAGELFF. DNA for the CDR3: TGTGCCAGCAGTGACCGACAGGCCGGGGAGCTGTTTTTT.

The chain combines TRBV4-2 with TRBJ2-7; D possibly corresponds to TRBD1 (5 bases). Germline CDR1 reads LGHNA; CDR2 reads YNFKEQ. The V end lost 1 base, the J end lost 1 base, and 11 bases lay between the germline ends. This CDR3 has 15 residues. CDR3: CASSQGEQVSYEQYF. DNA for the CDR3: TGTGCCAGCAGCCAAGGGGAACAGGTTTCCTACGAGCAGTACTTC.

CDR3 DNA sequence: TGTGCCAGCAGCTCCCCGGGACTAGCGAGGAGAGAGACCCAGTACTTC. Its protein is CASSSPGLARRETQYF. The V gene is TRBV7-9, the J gene TRBJ2-5; 10 bases line up with TRBD2. The ends lost 4 bases at V and 4 bases at J; junction bases unmatched: 9. The CDR3 is made up of 16 amino acids. CDR1 and CDR2 (germline): SEHNR, FQNEAQ (reference sequence). Drawing the rest from reference TRBV7-9 and TRBJ2-5, the complete variable domain is DTGVSQNPRHKITKRGQNVTFRCDPISEHNRLYWYRQTLGQGPEFLTYFQNEAQLEKSRLLSDRFSAERPKGSFSTLEIQRTEQGDSAMYLCASSSPGLARRETQYFGPGTRLLVL.

The chain carries TRBV20-1 and TRBJ1-1; TRBD1 matches at 7 bases. Germline trimming cut 3 bases from V and 7 bases from J; bases unmatched to any gene: 2. Germline-derived CDR1 and CDR2 are DFQATT and SNEGSKA (reference sequence). There are 11 residues in the CDR3. The CDR3 here is CSARRQGEAFF. The CDR3, as DNA: TGCAGTGCTAGGCGACAGGGTGAAGCTTTCTTT.

The CDR3 bases are TGTGCCAGCAGCTTAGGGACTAGCGGGAGAAGGTTGGGATACGAGCAGTACTTC. Translated: CASSLGTSGRRLGYEQYF. The rearrangement joins TRBV7-2 to TRBJ2-7, with 13 bases identical to TRBD2. V shed 1 base, J shed 4 bases, and the junction held 10 bases outside the gene matches. The CDR3 loop spans 18 amino acids. Germline V lookup: CDR1 SGHTA, CDR2 FQGNSA.

The V gene is TRBV7-6, the J gene TRBJ2-7, with D possibly matching TRBD1 (6 bases). Germline CDR1 reads SGHVS; CDR2 reads FNYEAQ. V was clipped by 7 bases and J by 3 bases, with 13 bases between them. The CDR3 consists of 13 residues. This CDR3 reads CASTGTRSYEQYF. In DNA form, the CDR3 reads TGTGCCAGCACTGGGACACGAAGCTACGAGCAGTACTTC.

The chain has TRBV2 and TRBJ1-1; TRBD1 is a possible D gene (5 bases). Germline-derived CDR1 and CDR2 are SNHLY and FYNNEI. There are 13 residues in the CDR3. Trimming left V 6 bases short and J 4 bases short, with 12 bases between. The CDR3 loop is CASRAKGLTEAFF. CDR3 nucleotide sequence: TGTGCCAGCAGAGCGAAGGGGCTCACTGAAGCTTTCTTT.

The chain joins TRBV30 to TRBJ1-2; 9 nucleotides agree with TRBD1. With V trimmed by 3 bases and J by 8 bases, 16 bases remained unmatched. The CDR3 covers 16 residues. Germline CDR1 is GTSNPN and CDR2 is SVGIG (reference sequence). CDR3 nucleotides: TGTGCCTGGAGGGGAGGGACAGGGAAACAGATTGGAGGCTACACCTTC. Protein sequence: CAWRGGTGKQIGGYTF.

The chain carries TRBV15 and TRBJ2-3; 10 nucleotides match TRBD2. This CDR3 has 15 residues. CDR1 is LNHNV and CDR2 is YYDKDF in the germline V gene (reference sequence). V gave up 3 bases and J gave up 2 bases; unmatched junction bases: 2. CDR3 residues: CATSRLAGDTDTQYF. The CDR3 DNA reads as TGTGCCACCAGCAGGCTAGCGGGGGACACAGATACGCAGTATTTT.

V gene TRBV9 combines with J gene TRBJ2-7, with 10 bases lining up with TRBD2. The CDR3 loop spans 17 amino acids. Germline loops: CDR1 SGDLS, CDR2 YYNGEE. J was trimmed by 3 bases and V by 0 bases; bases with no gene match: 9. Here the CDR3 DNA reads TGTGCCAGCAGCGTAGGCAGTAGCGGGGGGTCGAGCTACGAGCAGTACTTC. This translates into CASSVGSSGGSSYEQYF.

The chain has TRBV19 and TRBJ2-3; TRBD2 matches at 12 bases. V shed 7 bases, J shed 3 bases, and the junction held 5 bases outside the gene matches. The CDR3 is made up of 15 amino acids. Germline assignment: CDR1 LNHDA and CDR2 SQIVND (reference sequence). CDR3 in DNA: TGTGCCAGTAAAACTAGCGGGGGGCTTACAGATACGCAGTATTTT. Residues: CASKTSGGLTDTQYF.

This clone has just one count. The rearrangement joins TRBV7-9 to TRBJ2-5, with a tentative D call TRBD1 (5 bases). V lost 1 base, J lost 5 bases, and 8 bases lay in between. This CDR3 is 13 amino acids long. Germline V gene lookup returns CDR1 SEHNR and CDR2 FQNEAQ (reference sequence). CDR3 region: CASSLGRVETQYF. The CDR3, as DNA: TGTGCCAGCAGCTTAGGCAGGGTGGAGACCCAGTACTTC.

This clone was detected once. Just one base apart from a much larger clone, this may be a read error. This chain connects TRBV6-1 to TRBJ2-7; 12 bases match TRBD2. V lost 2 bases, J lost 0 bases, and 8 bases stayed unmatched. Germline V gene data show CDR1 as MNHNS and CDR2 as SASEGT. The length of the CDR3 is 18 residues. This CDR3 is CASSEKLAGGRSSYEQYF. Written as DNA, the CDR3 is TGTGCCAGCAGTGAAAAACTAGCGGGGGGTCGGAGCTCCTACGAGCAGTACTTC.

The V call is TRBV28, the J call TRBJ2-7; a weak D match, TRBD1 (6 bases). The CDR3 has 13 amino acids. Trimming pared 5 bases from V and 3 bases from J, leaving 11 bases between. The V gene's germline CDR1 is MDHEN and CDR2 SYDVKM. CDR3 protein: CASSEDRLYEQYF. CDR3 in DNA: TGTGCCAGCAGTGAGGACAGACTCTACGAGCAGTACTTC.

V and J are TRBV30 and TRBJ1-2, with D possibly being TRBD1 (5 bases). Germline CDR1 GTSNPN, CDR2 SVGIG (reference sequence). V was cut by 4 bases and J by 8 bases, with 11 bases left in between. The CDR3 sequence is 11 residues long. The CDR3 sequence is CAWTGLRGYTF. The CDR3 coding sequence is TGTGCCTGGACAGGGCTCCGAGGCTACACCTTC. Variable domain in full (rest from reference TRBV30 and TRBJ1-2): SQTIHQWPATLVQPVGSPLSLECTVEGTSNPNLYWYRQAAGRGLQLLFYSVGIGQISSEVPQNLSASRPQDRQFILSSKKLLLSDSGFYLCAWTGLRGYTFGSGTRLTVV.

The chain joins TRBV9 to TRBJ2-5, with D maybe TRBD2 (5 bases). V was cut by 2 bases and J by 2 bases, with 10 bases left in between. Germline-derived CDR1 and CDR2 are SGDLS and YYNGEE. The CDR3 extends over 14 amino acids. The CDR3 region is CASSVSAAQETQYF. The CDR3, as DNA: TGTGCCAGCAGCGTGTCAGCGGCTCAAGAGACCCAGTACTTC.

Of note for this clone: A junction end diverges from the germline sequence, so it may reflect a read error. This rearrangement joins TRBV6-1 to TRBJ1-2; 7 nucleotides agree with TRBD1. The CDR3 covers 13 residues. Germline assignment: CDR1 MNHNS and CDR2 SASEGT. The CDR3 region has the DNA TGTGCCAGCAGTGGAGACGAAGGGGGGACAGTTTACTTC. Its translation is CASSGDEGGTVYF.

The V and J genes are TRBV11-1 and TRBJ2-4; 8 bases agree with TRBD2. Looked up from germline, CDR1 is SGHAT and CDR2 is FQDESV (reference sequence). CDR3 size: 17 residues. J lost 1 base, V lost 5 bases, and 10 bases had no gene match. CDR3 protein: CASSQGLDPSAKNIQYF. CDR3 DNA sequence: TGTGCCAGCAGCCAGGGACTAGATCCTTCGGCCAAAAACATTCAGTACTTC.

The chain has TRBV6-5 and TRBJ1-2; 9 bases line up with TRBD1. The CDR3 is 12 amino acids. Germline loops: CDR1 MNHEY, CDR2 SVGAGI. The V segment lost 5 bases and the J segment 8 bases; nucleotides outside the gene matches: 3. CDR3 region: CASSRQGEGYTF. For the CDR3, the DNA is TGTGCCAGCAGTCGACAGGGGGAGGGCTACACCTTC.

This chain joins TRBV27 and TRBJ1-5; 9 positions match TRBD1. From germline, CDR1 is MNHEY and CDR2 SMNVEV (reference sequence). The V gene end was trimmed by 8 bases and the J gene end by 2 bases; junction bases not matched to a gene: 16. There are 18 residues in the CDR3. This CDR3 is CASGNRTGAPKGNQPQHF. In DNA form, the CDR3 reads TGTGCCAGCGGGAACAGGACAGGGGCCCCTAAGGGCAATCAGCCCCAGCATTTT.

The chain employs TRBV19 and TRBJ2-2; TRBD2 agrees at 7 bases. The CDR3 runs to 16 residues. Germline CDR1 reads LNHDA; CDR2 reads SQIVND (reference sequence). The V gene end was trimmed by 7 bases and the J gene end by 2 bases; junction bases not matched to a gene: 10. The CDR3 here is CASTSEGRANTGELFF. CDR3 bases: TGTGCCAGTACCTCGGAGGGGAGGGCTAACACCGGGGAGCTGTTTTTT.

The J gene is TRBJ2-1, the V gene TRBV19, with 8 bases matching TRBD2. Germline lookup yields CDR1 LNHDA and CDR2 SQIVND (reference sequence). J lost 0 bases, V lost 4 bases, and 2 bases had no gene match. The CDR3 has 15 residues. CDR3 sequence reads: CASSTGTSSYNEQFF. The CDR3 DNA sequence: TGTGCCAGTAGTACCGGGACTAGCTCCTACAATGAGCAGTTCTTC.

The chain carries TRBV29-1 and TRBJ2-1; D ambiguous. The CDR3 totals 14 residues. CDR1 and CDR2 (germline): SQVTM, ANQGSEA. The germline V and J ends were trimmed by 7 bases and 0 bases, with 13 bases remaining between them. The CDR3 spells CSGSTRLSYNEQFF. The DNA for the CDR3 is TGCAGCGGGTCGACAAGGCTCTCCTACAATGAGCAGTTCTTC.

This chain uses TRBV5-1 with TRBJ2-2; D is perhaps TRBD2 (6 bases). CDR3 length equals 16 residues. Trimming pared 2 bases from V and 4 bases from J, leaving 15 bases between. Germline CDR1 SGHRS, CDR2 YFSETQ. The CDR3 sequence is CASSFDFGGGTGELFF. The DNA for the CDR3 is TGCGCCAGCAGCTTTGATTTCGGGGGAGGCACCGGGGAGCTGTTTTTT.

The gene calls are TRBV19 and TRBJ1-4; perhaps TRBD1 as D (5 bases). Germline values: CDR1 LNHDA, CDR2 SQIVND (reference sequence). The V and J ends lost 10 bases and 4 bases respectively, with 19 bases between them. The CDR3 is 15 residues long. Here the CDR3 reads CATRTAGGYNEKLFF. As DNA, the CDR3 is TGTGCCACCAGGACCGCGGGGGGATATAATGAAAAACTGTTTTTT. The full variable domain, rest sourced from reference TRBV19 and TRBJ1-4, is DGGITQSPKYLFRKEGQNVTLSCEQNLNHDAMYWYRQDPGQGLRLIYYSQIVNDFQKGDIAEGYSVSREKKESFPLTVTSAQKNPTAFYLCATRTAGGYNEKLFFGSGTQLSVL.

The chain recombines TRBV7-9 with TRBJ2-2; 8 nucleotides align to TRBD2. CDR1 SEHNR and CDR2 FQNEAQ come from the germline V gene (reference sequence). This CDR3 has 14 amino acids. J was trimmed by 6 bases and V by 10 bases; bases with no gene match: 10. The CDR3 loop is CATGTSVTAGELFF. As DNA, the CDR3 is TGTGCCACTGGGACTAGTGTAACGGCCGGGGAGCTGTTTTTT.

CDR3 coding DNA: TGTGCCTGGAGTGTCCAGGGAACTAACTATGGCTACACCTTC. Translated, it gives CAWSVQGTNYGYTF. This chain uses TRBV30 with TRBJ1-2; D may be TRBD1 (5 bases). The germline CDR1 and CDR2 sequences are GTSNPN and SVGIG (reference sequence). The CDR3 sequence is 14 residues long. The V gene lost 0 bases and the J gene lost 0 bases, with 8 bases spanning the gap.